These T cell receptor beta chains were read from a single sample in a study of CXCR3-negative and CXCR3-positive naive CD8 T cells. TCRdb derives one entry per CDR3 protein from the 5' RACE reads, leaving out DNA. The sample has about 130,000 distinct CDR3 sequences. Sequencing input: naive CXCR3- CD8+ T cells from blood. The origin of the receptors is a human donor in good health. Some clones in this sample may be carry-over from other donors' samples. CDR3s include the opening cysteine and the closing phenylalanine or tryptophan.

V gene,J gene,CDR3 protein
TRBV29-1,TRBJ2-7,CSVEAVGGYEQYF
TRBV12-3/TRBV12-4,TRBJ1-1,CASSFGKATQAFF
TRBV12-3/TRBV12-4,TRBJ2-7,CASRSRSGAPYEQYF
TRBV19,TRBJ2-2,CASSIRGFPNIGELFF
TRBV7-9,TRBJ2-2,CASSLEGPTGELFF
TRBV5-1,TRBJ2-7,CASSYTGTYEQYF
TRBV14,TRBJ2-2,CASSQAGGGDTGELFF
TRBV23-1,TRBJ1-4,CASSQSPGGYNEKLFF
TRBV4-3,TRBJ2-2,CASSQDATGTSGVTGELFF
TRBV28,TRBJ1-6,CASRGQFSSRSPLHF
TRBV20-1,TRBJ1-6,CSARDTQDPISYNSPLHF
TRBV4-3,TRBJ2-7,CASSPDSSHEQYF
TRBV2,TRBJ2-7,CAREDRATYEQYF
TRBV7-9,TRBJ1-2,CASSSDRTLPYYGYTF
TRBV3-1,TRBJ2-2,CASSQGSANTGELFF
TRBV28,TRBJ2-7,CASRIRGRSYEQYF
TRBV2,TRBJ2-1,CASKGGTYNEQFF
TRBV20-1,TRBJ1-3,CSARDGQGSGNTIYF
TRBV15,TRBJ2-1,CATSSREINRGGNEQFF
TRBV7-9,TRBJ1-1,CASSAWSGDEAFF
TRBV27,TRBJ2-5,CASRGLASVLQETQYF
TRBV12-3/TRBV12-4,TRBJ1-3,CASSFYPGRRSGNTIYF
TRBV28,TRBJ2-2,CASSLLGRSGRSTGELFF
TRBV12-3/TRBV12-4,TRBJ2-1,CASNPEGGSYNEQFF
TRBV29-1,TRBJ2-4,CSVGTENIQYF
TRBV7-2,TRBJ2-4,CASSQTRAGLAKNIQYF
TRBV9,TRBJ2-1,CASSASGFQDYNEQFF
TRBV7-9,TRBJ2-7,CASSPALVIEQYF
TRBV15,TRBJ2-2,CATTTSDGGGTGELFF
TRBV27,TRBJ2-7,CASSNGDGSSYEQYF
TRBV29-1,TRBJ2-7,CSVNSMGSYEQYF
TRBV4-1,TRBJ1-1,CASSQDARKEAFF
TRBV29-1,TRBJ2-7,CSVVSRAGTGDEQYF
TRBV30,TRBJ1-1,CAWRGRNTEAFF
TRBV6-6,TRBJ2-7,CASSYDPPRGQYF
TRBV7-6,TRBJ1-4,CASSRQGNGEKLFF
TRBV12-3/TRBV12-4,TRBJ2-7,CASSPGTGYEQYF
TRBV28,TRBJ2-2,CASSLRWRLLSPGELFF
TRBV29-1,TRBJ2-7,CSVFDSSYEQYF
TRBV7-9,TRBJ2-1,CASSLVTVRGDEQFF
TRBV3-1,TRBJ2-7,CASSERTSGGGYEQYF
TRBV20-1,TRBJ2-1,CSARDLGSRERGGGIEQFF
TRBV12-3/TRBV12-4,TRBJ1-2,CASSLGSGGYTF
TRBV20-1,TRBJ2-1,CSATFKGGLAAAYNEQFF
TRBV28,TRBJ1-5,CASSYRGLSNQPQHF
TRBV9,TRBJ2-7,CASSGGNGPYEQYF
TRBV11-2,TRBJ2-1,CASSLDMTTGGNEQFF